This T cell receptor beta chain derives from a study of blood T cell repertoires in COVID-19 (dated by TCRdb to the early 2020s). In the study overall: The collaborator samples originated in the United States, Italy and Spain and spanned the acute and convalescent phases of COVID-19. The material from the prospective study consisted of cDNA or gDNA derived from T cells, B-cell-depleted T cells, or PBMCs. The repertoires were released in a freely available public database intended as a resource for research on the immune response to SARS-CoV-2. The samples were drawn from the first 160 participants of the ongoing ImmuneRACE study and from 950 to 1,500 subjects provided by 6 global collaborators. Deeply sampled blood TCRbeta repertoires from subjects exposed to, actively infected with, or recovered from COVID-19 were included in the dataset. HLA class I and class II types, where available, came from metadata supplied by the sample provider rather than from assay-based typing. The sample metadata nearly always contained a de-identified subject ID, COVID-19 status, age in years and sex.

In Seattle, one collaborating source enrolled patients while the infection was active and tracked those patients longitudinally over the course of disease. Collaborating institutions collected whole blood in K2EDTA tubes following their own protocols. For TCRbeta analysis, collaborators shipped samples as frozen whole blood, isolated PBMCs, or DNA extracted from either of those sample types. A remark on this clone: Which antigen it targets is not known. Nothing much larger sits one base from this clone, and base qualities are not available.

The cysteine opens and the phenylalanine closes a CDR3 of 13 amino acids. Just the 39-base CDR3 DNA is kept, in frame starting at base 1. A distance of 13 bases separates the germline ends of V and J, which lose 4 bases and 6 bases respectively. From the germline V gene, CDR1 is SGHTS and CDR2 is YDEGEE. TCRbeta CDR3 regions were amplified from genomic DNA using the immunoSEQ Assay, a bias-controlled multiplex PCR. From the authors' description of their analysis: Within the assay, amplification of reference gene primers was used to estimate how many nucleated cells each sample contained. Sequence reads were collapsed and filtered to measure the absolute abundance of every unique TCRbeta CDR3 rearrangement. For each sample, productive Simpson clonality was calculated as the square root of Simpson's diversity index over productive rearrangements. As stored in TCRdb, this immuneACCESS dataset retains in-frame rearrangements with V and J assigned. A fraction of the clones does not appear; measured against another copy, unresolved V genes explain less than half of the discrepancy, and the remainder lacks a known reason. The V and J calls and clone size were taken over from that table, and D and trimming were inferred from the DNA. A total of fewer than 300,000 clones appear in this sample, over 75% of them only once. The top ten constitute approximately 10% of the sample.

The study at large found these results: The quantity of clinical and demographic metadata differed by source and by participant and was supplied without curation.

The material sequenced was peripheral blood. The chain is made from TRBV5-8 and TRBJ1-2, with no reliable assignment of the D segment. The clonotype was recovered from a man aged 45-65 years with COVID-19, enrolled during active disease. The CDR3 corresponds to CASSPSDGNGYTF. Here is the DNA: TGTGCCAGCAGCCCCTCTGACGGGAATGGCTACACCTTC.